Each of the 10 T cell receptor beta chains below was sequenced from the same sample in a study of T-cell memory formation after mild COVID-19. MiXCR, run by TCRdb on the 5' RACE reads, gives a single entry per CDR3 protein. The sample shows 100,000 or so distinct CDR3 sequences, around 10% of them seen only once. Specimen: PBMCs or a T cell subset sorted from them (not recorded which). These receptor sequences come from a young man who had mild COVID-19 (a few samples of this study predate the infection). Cell type and time point are not known.

The V call is TRBV12-3 or TRBV12-4, the J call TRBJ2-5, with 8 bases that match TRBD1. There are 15 residues in the CDR3. With V trimmed by 6 bases and J by 4 bases, 10 bases remained unmatched. CDR3 region: CASRFLDRGRETQYF. In nucleotides, the CDR3 is TGTGCCAGCAGATTCCTCGACAGGGGACGAGAGACCCAGTACTTC.

This clonotype showed up many times. The chain couples TRBV6-5 to TRBJ2-1, with 10 bases that match TRBD1. With V trimmed by 8 bases and J by 6 bases, 7 bases remained unmatched. Germline lookup yields CDR1 MNHEY and CDR2 SVGAGI. The CDR3 totals 14 residues. CDR3 amino acids: CASGRGQGINEQFF. The CDR3 bases are TGTGCCAGCGGCCGGGGACAGGGGATCAATGAGCAGTTCTTC.

A few counts support this clonotype. The rearrangement links TRBV7-9 to TRBJ1-5; no firm D call. CDR3 length: 12 amino acids. V shed 4 bases and J shed 4 bases, with 5 bases lying between them. Germline V gene data show CDR1 as SEHNR and CDR2 as FQNEAQ (reference sequence). CDR3 sequence (DNA): TGTGCCAGCAGCTCGGGAAATCAGCCCCAGCATTTT. Its translation: CASSSGNQPQHF.

This rearrangement joins TRBV27 to TRBJ1-2; unclear D gene. This CDR3 is built from 12 residues. The germline V gene encodes CDR1 MNHEY and CDR2 SMNVEV (reference sequence). Trimming stripped 2 bases from V and 8 bases from J, with 9 bases between. CDR3 sequence reads: CASSLAPWGYTF. The CDR3 DNA reads TGTGCCAGCAGTTTAGCCCCGTGGGGCTACACCTTC.

The chain combines TRBV7-2 with TRBJ2-2; weak D call: TRBD2 (5 bases). The CDR3 covers 17 residues. Trimming removed 3 bases at V and 1 base at J, with 15 bases between. CDR1 SGHTA and CDR2 FQGNSA come from the germline V gene. The CDR3 DNA follows: TGTGCCAGCAGCTTCCCGACTGAGGGTGGGAACACCGGGGAGCTGTTTTTT. Amino acids: CASSFPTEGGNTGELFF.

J is TRBJ2-3 and V is TRBV5-1, with D unresolved. With 4 bases removed from V and 4 bases from J, the gap between germline ends came to 16 bases. Germline CDR1 SGHRS, CDR2 YFSETQ. The CDR3 is made up of 15 amino acids. As DNA, the CDR3 is TGCGCCAGCAGCCCAACCAGAGGAATGGCAGATACGCAGTATTTT. It translates to CASSPTRGMADTQYF.

This clonotype has just a few counts. The chain has TRBV7-2 and TRBJ2-3; TRBD2 agrees at 9 bases. The J segment lost 2 bases and the V segment lost 1 base, leaving 4 bases of the junction unmatched. The CDR3 has 16 amino acids. The germline V gene has CDR1 SGHTA and CDR2 FQGNSA. CDR3 DNA: TGTGCCAGCAGCTTAGGGAGCGGGGGGTTCACAGATACGCAGTATTTT. Amino acid sequence: CASSLGSGGFTDTQYF.

This clonotype was seen only a few times. The chain combines TRBV4-2 with TRBJ1-4; maybe TRBD1 (5 bases). This CDR3 is 13 amino acids long. Germline V gene sequence: CDR1 LGHNA, CDR2 YNFKEQ. V lost 3 bases, J lost 8 bases, and 10 bases lay in between. CDR3 amino acids: CASSHNGGEKLFF. DNA of the CDR3: TGTGCCAGCAGCCACAATGGGGGGGAAAAACTGTTTTTT.

This clonotype was observed a few times. The genes are TRBV6-2 or TRBV6-3 and TRBJ2-7, with 8 bases lining up with TRBD2. The CDR3 has 16 amino acids. CDR1 is MNHEY, CDR2 SVGEGT, per germline. V lost 5 bases, J lost 5 bases, and 14 bases stayed unmatched. CDR3 DNA sequence: TGTGCCAGCAGTCGCTTCCCGGGACTAGAGACCCACGAGCAGTACTTC. Translated: CASSRFPGLETHEQYF.

In this sample, this clonotype turned up a few times. The V gene is TRBV9, the J gene TRBJ1-6, with 10 bases matching TRBD1. Germline values: CDR1 SGDLS, CDR2 YYNGEE. The ends lost 3 bases at V and 9 bases at J; junction bases unmatched: 3. This CDR3 contains 14 residues. For the CDR3, the DNA is TGTGCCAGCAGCGAGACAGGGGGCAGTTCACCCCTCCACTTT. Protein product: CASSETGGSSPLHF.